These 24 T cell receptor beta chains share one sample of origin, sequenced in a study of blood T cell repertoires in COVID-19. TCRdb keeps only in-frame clones here, not all; method: immunoSEQ multiplex PCR. The table lists roughly 200,000 clones, around nine tenths of them singletons. The material sequenced was peripheral blood. The source of these receptors is a woman between 18 and 29 years old who had recovered from COVID-19.

The genes are TRBV3-1 (or the pseudogene TRBV3-2) and TRBJ2-5, with 12 bases that match TRBD2. With V trimmed by 3 bases and J by 4 bases, 12 bases remained unmatched. Germline CDR1 LGHDT, CDR2 YNNKEL (reference sequence). CDR3 length: 18 residues. CDR3 protein: CASSQARASGGAPETQYF. CDR3 in DNA: TGTGCCAGCAGCCAGGCCCGAGCTAGCGGGGGGGCCCCAGAGACCCAGTACTTC.

The chain recombines TRBV7-2 with TRBJ2-1; possible D gene TRBD1, 6 bases. Germline CDR1 reads SGHTA; CDR2 reads FQGNSA. V shed 3 bases and J shed 6 bases, with 9 bases lying between them. The CDR3 totals 13 residues. This CDR3 is CASSLDRSNEQFF. As DNA, the CDR3 is TGTGCCAGCAGCTTGGACAGAAGCAATGAGCAGTTCTTC.

The chain couples TRBV9 to TRBJ1-3; no firm D call. Trimming took 0 bases from V and 1 from J, leaving 8 bases between them. There are 15 residues in the CDR3. Germline CDR1 and CDR2: SGDLS and YYNGEE. CDR3 bases: TGTGCCAGCAGCGTAGATTCAGGTTCTGGAAACACCATATATTTT. Translated, it gives CASSVDSGSGNTIYF.

The chain employs TRBV5-1 and TRBJ1-1; D is unclear. This CDR3 comprises 15 residues. Germline V gives CDR1 SGHRS, CDR2 YFSETQ. The V end lost 1 base, the J end lost 3 bases, and 13 bases lay between the germline ends. The CDR3 sequence: CASSLRRGGDTEAFF. CDR3 in DNA: TGCGCCAGCAGCTTGCGGCGGGGTGGCGACACTGAAGCTTTCTTT.

Comment on this clone: This specimen includes other DNA sequences encoding the same CDR3. The chain is built from TRBV18 and TRBJ1-1; D gene uncertain. With 4 bases removed from V and 1 base from J, the gap between germline ends came to 7 bases. The CDR3 sequence is 13 residues long. The germline V gene has CDR1 KGHSH and CDR2 LQKENI. The CDR3, as DNA: TGTGCCAGCTCACAGACGGGGAACACTGAAGCTTTCTTT. Protein: CASSQTGNTEAFF.

This clone was counted a single time. The chain combines TRBV7-9 with TRBJ1-2; unclear D gene. Germline V CDR1 and CDR2: SEHNR, FQNEAQ (reference sequence). With 5 bases removed from V and 4 bases from J, the gap between germline ends came to 14 bases. The CDR3 covers 14 residues. The CDR3 loop reads CASSSLEVGYGYTF. As DNA, the CDR3 is TGTGCCAGCAGCAGCTTGGAGGTTGGCTATGGCTACACCTTC.

V usage is TRBV30 and J usage is TRBJ2-1; 8 bases line up with TRBD2. The CDR3 totals 12 residues. Germline V gives CDR1 GTSNPN, CDR2 SVGIG (reference sequence). CDR3: CGGGRTYNEQFF. CDR3 nucleotides: TGTGGCGGGGGGCGGACCTACAATGAGCAGTTCTTC.

The chain carries TRBV11-2 and TRBJ1-4; 8 nucleotides line up with TRBD1. CDR1 is SGHAT, CDR2 FQNNGV, per germline. The trim removed 5 bases at V and 5 bases at J, leaving 7 bases unmatched. The CDR3 has 15 residues. CDR3 sequence reads: CASSPQTGENEKLFF. CDR3 coding DNA: TGTGCCAGCAGCCCCCAGACAGGGGAGAATGAAAAACTGTTTTTT.

The CDR3 spells CSVRGGQVQETQYF. CDR3 in DNA: TGCAGCGTTCGGGGGGGGCAGGTCCAAGAGACCCAGTACTTC. This sequence joins TRBV29-1 and TRBJ2-5; 8 positions match TRBD2. The trim removed 5 bases at V and 1 base at J, leaving 6 bases unmatched. Germline loops: CDR1 SQVTM, CDR2 ANQGSEA. The CDR3 covers 14 residues.

The V and J genes are TRBV6-5 and TRBJ1-2, with D perhaps TRBD1 (5 bases). This CDR3 contains 13 residues. Germline-derived CDR1 and CDR2 are MNHEY and SVGAGI. V was clipped by 5 bases and J by 1 base, with 8 bases between them. The DNA of the CDR3 is TGTGCCAGCAGTACAGGTTATAACTATGGCTACACCTTC. Protein sequence: CASSTGYNYGYTF.

The V gene is TRBV7-2, the J gene TRBJ1-2; 7 nucleotides match TRBD1. CDR1 is SGHTA and CDR2 is FQGNSA in the germline V gene. V lost 4 bases, J lost 4 bases, and 6 bases stayed unmatched. This CDR3 is built from 14 residues. The CDR3 reads CASSSGQAIYGYTF. The CDR3 DNA reads TGTGCCAGCAGCTCCGGACAGGCCATCTATGGCTACACCTTC.

The rearrangement links TRBV5-4 to TRBJ2-3; TRBD2 agrees at 7 bases. Per the germline V gene, CDR1 is SGHNT and CDR2 is YYREEE (reference sequence). The CDR3 loop spans 13 amino acids. V lost 6 bases, J lost 5 bases, and 6 bases stayed unmatched. CDR3 coding DNA: TGTGCCAGCAAATGGTGGGAGGGAGATACGCAGTATTTT. Amino acid sequence: CASKWWEGDTQYF.

With regard to this clone: This sequence may be a read error, since a much larger clone differs from it by one base. CDR3 loop: CVSSLEAGGGTEAFF. As DNA, the CDR3 is TGTGTCAGCAGCTTAGAGGCAGGGGGTGGCACTGAAGCTTTCTTT. The chain is built from TRBV7-2 and TRBJ1-1; 7 bases match TRBD1. Germline V gene sequence: CDR1 SGHTA, CDR2 FQGNSA. The CDR3 is made up of 15 amino acids.

The chain employs TRBV7-9 and TRBJ1-2, with TRBD1 matching over 8 bases. This CDR3 comprises 13 residues. CDR1 and CDR2 from the germline V gene are SEHNR and FQNEAQ (reference sequence). V lost 6 bases to trimming and J lost 4 bases; unmatched junction nucleotides: 4. The DNA for the CDR3 is TGTGCCAGCAGTCCGGGACAGGCCTATGGCTACACCTTC. Residues: CASSPGQAYGYTF. Full variable domain (remainder filled in from reference TRBV7-9 and TRBJ1-2): DTGVSQNPRHKITKRGQNVTFRCDPISEHNRLYWYRQTLGQGPEFLTYFQNEAQLEKSRLLSDRFSAERPKGSFSTLEIQRTEQGDSAMYLCASSPGQAYGYTFGSGTRLTVV.

The chain combines TRBV6-1 with TRBJ1-5; TRBD1 matches at 9 bases. V was pared by 3 bases and J by 5 bases, with 5 bases of the junction left unmatched. The germline V gene encodes CDR1 MNHNS and CDR2 SASEGT. The CDR3 spans 15 residues. CDR3 DNA: TGTGCCAGCAGTGAGCCGGGACAGGGACATCAGCCCCAGCATTTT. Translation: CASSEPGQGHQPQHF.

The CDR3 here is CASSSLGQGKEKLFF. DNA for the CDR3: TGTGCCAGCAGCTCACTAGGGCAGGGGAAAGAAAAACTGTTTTTT. The V gene is TRBV7-9, the J gene TRBJ1-4; a possible D gene is TRBD1 (6 bases). Trimming left V 4 bases short and J 8 bases short, with 17 bases between. The germline V gene encodes CDR1 SEHNR and CDR2 FQNEAQ (reference sequence). The CDR3 length is 15 residues.

The J gene is TRBJ1-2, the V gene TRBV6-2 or TRBV6-3; D perhaps matches TRBD1 (6 bases). Trimming stripped 6 bases from V and 3 bases from J, with 20 bases between. Germline-derived CDR1 and CDR2 are MNHEY and SVGEGT. The CDR3 runs to 16 residues. The CDR3 DNA reads as TGTGCCAGCAGATACGAAGGGACATCCGGACACTATGGCTACACCTTC. Translation: CASRYEGTSGHYGYTF.

The chain combines TRBV23-1 with TRBJ2-7, with 9 bases fitting TRBD1. TRBV23-1 is sorted into the ORF group, with uncertain function. Trimming cost V 0 bases and J 7 bases; bases outside gene matches: 16. The CDR3 totals 18 residues. CDR3 protein: CASSQSWDRDPFREEQYF. The CDR3 coding sequence is TGCGCCAGCAGTCAATCATGGGACAGGGATCCCTTTCGAGAGGAGCAGTACTTC.

In nucleotides, the CDR3 is TGTGCCAGCTCAAGGACTAGCGGGACTTACGAGCAGTACGTC. This translates into CASSRTSGTYEQYV. The J gene is TRBJ2-7, the V gene TRBV18; 12 positions match TRBD2. Trimming removed 5 bases from V and 4 bases from J; junction bases left unmatched: 3. The CDR3 runs 14 residues. In germline, CDR1 is KGHSH, CDR2 LQKENI.

The rearrangement uses TRBV9 and TRBJ2-1; 9 nucleotides align to TRBD2. Germline V lookup: CDR1 SGDLS, CDR2 YYNGEE. V shed 2 bases, J shed 4 bases, and the junction held 4 bases outside the gene matches. CDR3 length: 15 residues. CDR3 nucleotide sequence: TGTGCCAGCAGCGTTAGCGGGAGCGCGTACAATGAGCAGTTCTTC. Translation gives CASSVSGSAYNEQFF.

V gene TRBV19 combines with J gene TRBJ2-5; D perhaps matches TRBD2 (6 bases). V shed 2 bases and J shed 4 bases, with 11 bases lying between them. This CDR3 is built from 14 residues. Germline CDR1 reads LNHDA; CDR2 reads SQIVND (reference sequence). The CDR3 nucleotides read TGTGCCAGTAGTATATGGAGGGGAGGAGAGACCCAGTACTTC. As protein: CASSIWRGGETQYF.

V usage is TRBV4-3 and J usage is TRBJ2-3, with D possibly being TRBD2 (6 bases). With 0 bases removed from V and 2 bases from J, the gap between germline ends came to 12 bases. Per germline, CDR1 LGHNA and CDR2 YSLEER. This CDR3 spans 16 amino acids. The CDR3 region has the DNA TGCGCCAGCAGCCAAGATTTAGCGGACTTCACAGATACGCAGTATTTT. Its translation: CASSQDLADFTDTQYF.

The chain joins TRBV7-8 to TRBJ1-5, with D possibly matching TRBD1 (6 bases). The CDR3 extends over 15 amino acids. V was pared by 1 base and J by 4 bases, with 11 bases between. The germline gives CDR1 SGHVS, CDR2 FQNEAQ. CDR3 loop: CASSLVGQPNQPQHF. CDR3 nucleotides: TGTGCCAGCAGCTTAGTCGGACAGCCTAATCAGCCCCAGCATTTT.

The chain links TRBV27 to TRBJ1-1, with D hard to call. The germline V gene encodes CDR1 MNHEY and CDR2 SMNVEV (reference sequence). The ends were cut back, 0 bases at V and 8 bases at J, with 10 bases in the middle. CDR3 length: 13 amino acids. The CDR3 bases are TGTGCCAGCAGTTTATCCCCCACTGTAGAAGCTTTCTTT. Amino acid sequence: CASSLSPTVEAFF.